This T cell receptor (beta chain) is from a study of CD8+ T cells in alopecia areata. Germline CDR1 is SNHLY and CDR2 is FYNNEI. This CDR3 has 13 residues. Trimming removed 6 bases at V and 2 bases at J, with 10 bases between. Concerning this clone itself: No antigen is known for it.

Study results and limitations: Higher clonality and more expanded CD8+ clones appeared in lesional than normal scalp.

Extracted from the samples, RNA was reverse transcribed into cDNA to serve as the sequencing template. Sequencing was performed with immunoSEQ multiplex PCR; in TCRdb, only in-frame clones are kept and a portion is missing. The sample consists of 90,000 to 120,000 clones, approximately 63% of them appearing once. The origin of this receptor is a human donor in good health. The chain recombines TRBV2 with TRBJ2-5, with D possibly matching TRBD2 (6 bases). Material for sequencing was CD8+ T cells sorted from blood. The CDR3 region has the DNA TGTGCCAGCAGGGCGGGACGGCAAGAGACCCAGTACTTC. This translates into CASRAGRQETQYF.